This T cell receptor (beta chain) was identified in a study of cytomegalovirus exposure and HLA in healthy donors. About this clone: Antigen unknown.

The roughly 120-subject validation cohort, separate from the 666-subject first cohort, included the donors. Produced via immunoSEQ multiplex PCR; TCRdb's table is partial and in-frame only. Among about 74,000 clones, 90% to 95% were seen once, and the ten largest hold 1.5% to 1.9%. General observations from the study: Confirmation in vitro established that a few CMV-associated chains were specific for CMV antigens. Some public TCRs appeared in many individuals, while most sequences were rare. Researchers catalogued roughly 150 TCR beta chains as cytomegalovirus-associated.

Germline lookup yields CDR1 SGHRS and CDR2 YFSETQ. Trimming removed 4 bases from V and 4 bases from J; junction bases left unmatched: 11. The CDR3 loop spans 17 amino acids. The chain employs TRBV5-1 and TRBJ2-1, with 10 bases identical to TRBD2. The sample taken for sequencing was PBMCs. The sequence was obtained from a man between 18 and 29 years old in good health and CMV-seropositive. CDR3 residues: CASSPASSGSIYNEQFF. In DNA form, the CDR3 reads TGCGCCAGCAGCCCGGCCTCTAGCGGGAGTATTTACAATGAGCAGTTCTTC.